Detailed here is one TCR beta chain. These data belong to a study of blood T cell repertoires in COVID-19. Study-wide context: From the United States, Italy and Spain came samples of acute and convalescent COVID-19. T cells, B-cell-depleted T cells, or PBMCs supplied cDNA or gDNA.

In the source study's methods: Estimates of nucleated cell counts were drawn from the amplification of reference gene primers. The repertoire was sequenced with immunoSEQ multiplex PCR; TCRdb's copy has only in-frame clones and lacks some. Clone size and the V and J calls come from that table; the DNA yielded D and trimming. The sample includes about 190,000 clones, 84% of them seen just once. The material sequenced was peripheral blood. The TCR sequence derives from a human donor in a cohort sampled during active COVID-19.

CDR3 amino acids: CASSLGGTSQPQHF. For the CDR3, the DNA is TGTGCCAGCAGTCTCGGGGGAACGAGTCAGCCCCAGCATTTT. The chain couples TRBV28 to TRBJ1-5, with a weak D call TRBD1 (5 bases). V lost 5 bases and J lost 6, with 14 bases in between. This CDR3 is built from 14 residues. Germline CDR1 reads MDHEN; CDR2 reads SYDVKM. The full variable domain, in which reference TRBV28 and TRBJ1-5 provide the parts outside the CDR3, is DVKVTQSSRYLVKRTGEKVFLECVQDMDHENMFWYRQDPGLGLRLIYFSYDVKMKEKGDIPEGYSVSREKKERFSLILESASTNQTSMYLCASSLGGTSQPQHFGDGTRLSIL.